This T cell receptor (beta chain) was retrieved from a study of T cell repertoires in ileal Crohn's disease. Overall study results and limits: Endoscopy was done a median approximately 6.7 months after surgery.

As for this clone: Its antigen remains unidentified.

Time point reported: neoterminal ileum biopsy at postoperative endoscopy, about 6 months after surgery. V gave up 4 bases and J gave up 9 bases; unmatched junction bases: 9. The CDR3 contains 15 residues. Germline assignment: CDR1 SGDLS and CDR2 YYNGEE. TCRdb keeps only in-frame clones here, not all; method: immunoSEQ multiplex PCR. Of 6,500 to 8,500 clones in the sample, approximately 77% were seen once. V and J are TRBV9 and TRBJ2-3; 12 bases match TRBD1. The sample was ileal tissue. This sequence originates from an adult with Crohn's disease. Here the CDR3 reads CASSQEGTGGVTQYF. CDR3 bases: TGTGCCAGCAGCCAAGAGGGGACAGGGGGCGTGACGCAGTATTTT.